Listed here are 21 T cell receptor beta chains from one sample, sequenced in a study of blood T cell repertoires in COVID-19. Profiling relied on immunoSEQ multiplex PCR, and the TCRdb table lists in-frame clones only, not all of them. The sample consists of about 90,000 clones, approximately 75% of them appearing once. Sequences were obtained from peripheral blood. All receptors derive from a woman aged 80 or over with acute or convalescent COVID-19.

The chain is built from TRBV18 and TRBJ2-5, with 8 bases that match TRBD1. Germline V lookup: CDR1 KGHSH, CDR2 LQKENI. Trimming removed 2 bases from V and 1 base from J; junction bases left unmatched: 0. The CDR3 is made up of 14 amino acids. The CDR3 coding sequence is TGTGCCAGCTCACCAGGGACAGGCCAAGAGACCCAGTACTTC. Protein: CASSPGTGQETQYF.

V and J are TRBV6-6 and TRBJ1-1, with 9 bases aligning to TRBD1. CDR1 and CDR2 (germline): MNHNY, SVGAGI (reference sequence). This CDR3 spans 16 amino acids. The V and J ends lost 4 bases and 5 bases, in that order; junction bases with no gene match: 11. CDR3 in DNA: TGTGCCAGCAGTTCCCACGGGGGACAGGGAAATACTGAAGCTTTCTTT. Protein product: CASSSHGGQGNTEAFF.

This chain links TRBV6-2 or TRBV6-3 with TRBJ2-1; D may be TRBD2 (6 bases). V lost 4 bases, J lost 6 bases, and 7 bases lay in between. The germline gives CDR1 MNHEY, CDR2 SVGEGT. This CDR3 is built from 12 residues. The CDR3 nucleotides read TGTGCCAGCAGTTTTAGCGGCAATGAGCAGTTCTTC. This sequence encodes CASSFSGNEQFF.

This clone was counted only a few times. The chain employs TRBV3-1 (or the pseudogene TRBV3-2) and TRBJ1-1; weak D call: TRBD1 (5 bases). Germline V gene lookup returns CDR1 LGHDT and CDR2 YNNKEL (reference sequence). This CDR3 has 13 residues. Trimming left V 7 bases short and J 10 bases short, with 19 bases between. CDR3 amino acids: CASIDLGGLRAFF. The CDR3 nucleotides read TGTGCCAGCATCGACCTGGGGGGTTTAAGAGCTTTCTTT.

The gene calls are TRBV6-1 and TRBJ1-6; 9 bases agree with TRBD1. The CDR3 spans 16 residues. Looked up from germline, CDR1 is MNHNS and CDR2 is SASEGT. V lost 3 bases to trimming and J lost 6 bases; unmatched junction nucleotides: 6. The CDR3 sequence is CASSDVTGGVNSPLHF. CDR3 bases: TGTGCCAGCAGTGATGTGACAGGGGGTGTTAATTCACCCCTCCACTTT.

This clone was found once. V usage is TRBV9 and J usage is TRBJ1-3, with D tentatively TRBD1 (6 bases). V lost 0 bases and J lost 4, with 14 bases in between. This CDR3 contains 16 residues. The germline V gene encodes CDR1 SGDLS and CDR2 YYNGEE. The CDR3 region has the DNA TGTGCCAGCAGCGTAGCTGAAAACAGGGCCGGAAACACCATATATTTT. It yields the protein CASSVAENRAGNTIYF.

The chain uses TRBV12-3 or TRBV12-4 and TRBJ2-3; D is unclear. This CDR3 comprises 13 residues. V was trimmed by 1 base and J by 6 bases, leaving 8 bases between them. CDR3 in amino acids: CASSLVSKDTQYF. The CDR3 nucleotides read TGTGCCAGCAGTTTAGTCAGTAAGGATACGCAGTATTTT.

As concerns this clone: Germline is not matched at one junction end, which may reflect a read error. The chain carries TRBV6-4 and TRBJ1-2; possibly TRBD1 for D (5 bases). The CDR3 is 13 amino acids. Germline V CDR1 and CDR2: MRHNA, SNTAGT. CDR3: CASGEGIAGGYTF. CDR3 sequence (DNA): TGTGCCAGCGGTGAGGGGATCGCGGGTGGCTACACCTTC.

This clone qualifies as medium-sized. The V gene is TRBV7-2, the J gene TRBJ1-2; TRBD1 aligns across 8 bases. CDR1 is SGHTA, CDR2 FQGNSA, per germline. J gave up 2 bases and V 5 bases, and 4 bases lay outside the gene matches. This CDR3 has 14 residues. CDR3 nucleotide sequence: TGTGCCAGCAGCGGGACAGGTCGGAACTATGGCTACACCTTC. It encodes CASSGTGRNYGYTF.

In its sample, this clone was seen a few times. The genes are TRBV2 and TRBJ1-2; TRBD1 aligns across 8 bases. The trim removed 7 bases at V and 4 bases at J, leaving 8 bases unmatched. This CDR3 is 14 amino acids long. Germline V gene data show CDR1 as SNHLY and CDR2 as FYNNEI. The CDR3 region is CASTGQGSVYGYTF. CDR3 bases: TGTGCCAGCACTGGACAGGGATCGGTCTATGGCTACACCTTC.

This rearrangement joins TRBV27 to TRBJ1-2; possible D gene TRBD1, 6 bases. The CDR3 totals 13 residues. CDR1 is MNHEY, CDR2 SMNVEV, per germline (reference sequence). V shed 6 bases and J shed 4 bases, with 12 bases lying between them. CDR3 loop: CASRFTGTYGYTF. The CDR3 region has the DNA TGTGCCAGCAGGTTCACAGGGACCTATGGCTACACCTTC.

This chain links TRBV29-1 with TRBJ1-3; D unresolved. V lost 5 bases, J lost 4 bases, and 9 bases lay in between. Germline lookup yields CDR1 SQVTM and CDR2 ANQGSEA. The CDR3 spans 12 residues. This chain's CDR3 is CSVSVQGNTIYF. DNA for the CDR3: TGCAGCGTTAGTGTCCAGGGAAACACCATATATTTT.

This clone was recorded once. This sequence joins TRBV15 and TRBJ1-2; a possible D gene is TRBD1 (6 bases). This CDR3 comprises 14 residues. V lost 2 bases and J 6 bases, leaving 13 bases between the germline ends. The germline V gene encodes CDR1 LNHNV and CDR2 YYDKDF (reference sequence). CDR3: CATSRRGIPDGYTF. Written as DNA, the CDR3 is TGTGCCACCAGCAGAAGGGGGATTCCGGATGGCTACACCTTC.

CDR3 bases: TGTGCCAGCAGCTTGGCGGGGGGGCACACTGAAGCTTTCTTT. Encoded protein: CASSLAGGHTEAFF. The chain is built from TRBV5-6 and TRBJ1-1; weak D call: TRBD1 (6 bases). Trimming removed 0 bases at V and 3 bases at J, with 9 bases between. Germline CDR1 reads SGHDT; CDR2 reads YYEEEE. The CDR3 spans 14 residues.

The chain joins TRBV2 to TRBJ1-3, with D possibly being TRBD1 (6 bases). Germline assignment: CDR1 SNHLY and CDR2 FYNNEI. The CDR3 sequence is 17 residues long. V was shortened by 4 bases and J by 0 bases, with 16 bases between the two germline ends. CDR3 nucleotide sequence: TGTGCCAGCAGTGTGGGGGGGGCAGGGAGCTCTGGAAACACCATATATTTT. Protein product: CASSVGGAGSSGNTIYF.

This sequence joins TRBV10-3 and TRBJ2-1; 8 bases line up with TRBD2. Germline V gene lookup returns CDR1 ENHRY and CDR2 SYGVKD. Trimming cost V 9 bases and J 3 bases; bases outside gene matches: 7. This CDR3 contains 14 residues. CDR3 amino acids: CAIKAGDLYNEQFF. Written as DNA, the CDR3 is TGTGCCATAAAAGCGGGGGACCTCTACAATGAGCAGTTCTTC.

In this sample, this clone turned up a few times. V usage is TRBV16 and J usage is TRBJ1-2; D is uncertain. The germline V and J ends were trimmed by 2 bases and 4 bases, with 11 bases remaining between them. The CDR3 is 14 amino acids. Germline CDR1 reads KGHSY; CDR2 reads FQNENV. CDR3 nucleotides: TGTGCCAGCAGCCAAGGAGAGCTTAGCTATGGCTACACCTTC. Amino acid sequence: CASSQGELSYGYTF.

V usage is TRBV4-1 and J usage is TRBJ2-4, with 11 bases aligning to TRBD2. Unmatched junction bases numbered 4, after V lost 3 bases and J lost 3 bases. Germline V CDR1 and CDR2: MGHRA, YSYEKL. The CDR3 covers 16 residues. The CDR3 region is CASSHSGGDIKNIQYF. The CDR3 DNA reads as TGCGCCAGCAGCCATAGCGGGGGGGATATCAAAAACATTCAGTACTTC.

The chain recombines TRBV7-9 with TRBJ1-1; 10 bases line up with TRBD1. The CDR3 length is 16 residues. The germline V gene encodes CDR1 SEHNR and CDR2 FQNEAQ (reference sequence). The ends lost 1 base at V and 3 bases at J; junction bases unmatched: 5. The CDR3 reads CASSLGQGAGDTEAFF. Here the CDR3 DNA reads TGTGCCAGCAGCTTAGGACAGGGGGCCGGGGACACTGAAGCTTTCTTT.

The chain recombines TRBV7-6 with TRBJ2-5; 16 bases are shared with TRBD2. Germline values: CDR1 SGHVS, CDR2 FNYEAQ. V lost 5 bases, J lost 7 bases, and 19 bases stayed unmatched. The CDR3 contains 20 residues. The CDR3 reads CASSGPGLAGGVQERVTQYF. CDR3 nucleotides: TGTGCCAGCAGCGGCCCGGGACTAGCGGGGGGGGTGCAAGAGAGGGTGACCCAGTACTTC.

J is TRBJ1-6 and V is TRBV4-3; no firm D call. Per germline, CDR1 LGHNA and CDR2 YSLEER. The CDR3 is 19 amino acids. Trimming cost V 0 bases and J 0 bases, with 15 bases left between them. The CDR3 sequence: CASSQDGDMGSSYNSPLHF. In DNA, the CDR3 is TGCGCCAGCAGCCAAGATGGCGACATGGGGAGCTCCTATAATTCACCCCTCCACTTT.